The clone carrying this T cell receptor (beta chain) has ten or more counts. This entry belongs to a study of identical twins. A universal primer binding site was introduced by template switching. The final cDNA contained unique molecular identifiers. TCRdb passed the 5' RACE reads through MiXCR, listing each CDR3 protein once. Altogether around 650,000 distinct CDR3 sequences are present, roughly 7.2% being singletons, with the ten largest covering about 1.5%. These sequences were also reported in another study, on yellow fever vaccine responses in identical twins.

The sequencing input was PBMCs. The receptor comes from a woman aged 18-30 years in good health.

The CDR3 DNA reads TGTGCCAGCAGTTTTGGAGGGTATAATTCACCCCTCCACTTT. Its translation is CASSFGGYNSPLHF. This chain connects TRBV12-3 or TRBV12-4 to TRBJ1-6; D is uncertain. The CDR3 has 14 amino acids. Trimming removed 3 bases at V and 4 bases at J, with 7 bases between.